The 12 T cell receptor beta chains below were found in one sample sequenced in a study of lymphopenia after photon versus proton radiotherapy. Produced via immunoSEQ multiplex PCR; TCRdb's table is partial and in-frame only. The table lists about 160,000 clones, around 85% of them singletons. The material was peripheral blood, obtained from a patient treated with photon-based radiotherapy. These receptors all come from a man in his forties or fifties with gastric cancer.

The chain joins TRBV30 to TRBJ2-3, with D unresolved. This CDR3 is 13 amino acids long. V lost 2 bases and J 7 bases, leaving 13 bases between the germline ends. The V gene's germline CDR1 is GTSNPN and CDR2 SVGIG (reference sequence). The CDR3 DNA is TGTGCCTGGAGTAGATCAGACTGGAATACGCAGTATTTT. The encoded protein is CAWSRSDWNTQYF.

The rearrangement joins TRBV9 to TRBJ2-7; 7 bases align to TRBD1. This CDR3 is built from 15 residues. CDR1 and CDR2 from the germline V gene are SGDLS and YYNGEE. J gave up 2 bases and V 4 bases, and 9 bases lay outside the gene matches. The CDR3 nucleotides read TGTGCCAGCAGCCTCAGTCCGGGACAGACCTACGAGCAGTACTTC. Its translation: CASSLSPGQTYEQYF.

V and J are TRBV4-2 and TRBJ2-7, with D perhaps TRBD2 (5 bases). The CDR3 totals 13 residues. V gave up 1 base and J gave up 1 base, with 5 bases separating them. Germline CDR1 and CDR2: LGHNA and YNFKEQ. CDR3 region: CASSQAGSYEQYF. CDR3 DNA: TGTGCCAGCAGCCAAGCGGGATCCTACGAGCAGTACTTC.

The chain is built from TRBV4-2 and TRBJ2-7, with a weak D call TRBD1 (5 bases). The V gene's germline CDR1 is LGHNA and CDR2 YNFKEQ. V lost 4 bases to trimming and J lost 6 bases, with 19 bases between them. The CDR3 contains 15 residues. CDR3 DNA sequence: TGTGCCAGCAGCCCCGGCCAGGGCGGCGTGGGCGAGCAGTACTTC. Translating gives CASSPGQGGVGEQYF.

The genes are TRBV7-6 and TRBJ2-1; TRBD2 matches 7 bases. CDR3 length: 15 residues. The V segment lost 1 base and the J segment 8 bases; nucleotides outside the gene matches: 8. Germline V gene data show CDR1 as SGHVS and CDR2 as FNYEAQ. CDR3 in DNA: TGTGCCAGCAGCTTAGGGACTAGGCGCAGCGATGAGCAGTTCTTC. It codes for CASSLGTRRSDEQFF.

The V gene is TRBV28, the J gene TRBJ1-2; no clear D. V lost 10 bases and J lost 1, with 16 bases in between. Germline V gives CDR1 MDHEN, CDR2 SYDVKM. CDR3 length equals 14 residues. This CDR3 is CATLSGSVNYGYTF. The CDR3 coding sequence is TGTGCCACCCTCTCAGGATCGGTTAACTATGGCTACACCTTC.

The chain couples TRBV11-2 to TRBJ2-7; D is ambiguous. This CDR3 is 13 amino acids long. V was clipped by 1 base and J by 4 bases, with 8 bases between them. Germline-derived CDR1 and CDR2 are SGHAT and FQNNGV. The CDR3: CASSLGAPYEQYF. DNA for the CDR3: TGTGCCAGCAGCTTAGGAGCGCCATACGAGCAGTACTTC.

Notes on this clone: The same CDR3 can be traced to other DNA sequences in this sample. The rearrangement links TRBV10-1 to TRBJ2-5; D unresolved. Germline V gene lookup returns CDR1 WNHNN and CDR2 SYGVQD (reference sequence). Trimming removed 0 bases from V and 1 base from J, with 6 bases in between. This CDR3 comprises 14 residues. The CDR3 here is CASSESPAQETQYF. The CDR3 nucleotides are TGCGCCAGCAGTGAGTCGCCAGCCCAAGAGACCCAGTACTTC.

The rearrangement uses TRBV28 and TRBJ1-5, with 8 bases aligning to TRBD1. The germline V gene has CDR1 MDHEN and CDR2 SYDVKM. The CDR3 loop spans 15 amino acids. The trim removed 7 bases at V and 4 bases at J, leaving 9 bases unmatched. CDR3: CASTLRTGLNQPQHF. The DNA for the CDR3 is TGTGCCAGCACCTTGAGGACAGGGTTAAATCAGCCCCAGCATTTT.

The rearrangement uses TRBV5-1 and TRBJ2-1; D unclear. CDR3 size: 14 residues. CDR1 and CDR2 from the germline V gene are SGHRS and YFSETQ. The V gene lost 4 bases and the J gene lost 6 bases, with 14 bases spanning the gap. The chain's CDR3 is CASSPRVEGNEQFF. CDR3 DNA: TGCGCCAGCAGCCCTCGGGTAGAAGGCAATGAGCAGTTCTTC. Combining the CDR3 with reference TRBV5-1 and TRBJ2-1 gives the whole variable domain KAGVTQTPRYLIKTRGQQVTLSCSPISGHRSVSWYQQTPGQGLQFLFEYFSETQRNKGNFPGRFSGRQFSNSRSEMNVSTLELGDSALYLCASSPRVEGNEQFFGPGTRLTVL.

The chain carries TRBV28 and TRBJ1-3; tentatively, D is TRBD1 (5 bases). Trimming removed 1 base at V and 5 bases at J, with 27 bases between. Germline V CDR1 and CDR2: MDHEN, SYDVKM. This CDR3 is 20 amino acids long. The CDR3 protein is CASSLLRVGGRQGRRNTIYF. CDR3 DNA: TGTGCCAGCAGTTTATTACGCGTCGGGGGTCGGCAGGGCCGTAGAAACACCATATATTTT.

The chain's CDR3 is CASSRETGLAEAFF. The CDR3 DNA follows: TGCGCCAGCAGCCGCGAGACAGGTTTGGCTGAAGCTTTCTTT. The chain carries TRBV5-1 and TRBJ1-1; possible D gene TRBD1, 6 bases. In germline, CDR1 is SGHRS, CDR2 YFSETQ. V dropped 4 bases and J dropped 6 bases, with 16 bases sitting between them. This CDR3 contains 14 residues.